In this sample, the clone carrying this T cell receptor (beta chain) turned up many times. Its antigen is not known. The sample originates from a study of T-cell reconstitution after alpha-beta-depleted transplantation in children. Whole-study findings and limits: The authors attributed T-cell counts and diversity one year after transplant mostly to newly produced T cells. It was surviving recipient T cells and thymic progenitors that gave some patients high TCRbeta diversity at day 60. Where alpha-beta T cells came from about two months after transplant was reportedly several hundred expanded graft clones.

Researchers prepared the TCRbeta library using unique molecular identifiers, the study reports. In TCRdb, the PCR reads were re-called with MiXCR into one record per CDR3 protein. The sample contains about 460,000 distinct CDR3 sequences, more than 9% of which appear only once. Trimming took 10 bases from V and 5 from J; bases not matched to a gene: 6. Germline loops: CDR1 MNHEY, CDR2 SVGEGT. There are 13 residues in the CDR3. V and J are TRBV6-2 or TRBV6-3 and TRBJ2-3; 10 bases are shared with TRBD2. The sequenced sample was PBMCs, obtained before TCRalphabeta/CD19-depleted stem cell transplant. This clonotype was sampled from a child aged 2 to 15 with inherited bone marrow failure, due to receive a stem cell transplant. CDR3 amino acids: CATRLAGVDTQYF. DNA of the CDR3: TGTGCCACCCGACTAGCGGGTGTAGATACGCAGTATTTT.